These T cell receptor beta chains were read from a single sample in a study of cytomegalovirus exposure and HLA in healthy donors. Clones were sequenced by immunoSEQ multiplex PCR, and TCRdb holds only the in-frame ones, with some missing. Here the sample spans 60,000 to 95,000 clones, under 85% being singletons. Source material: PBMCs. These receptors all stem from a middle-aged woman in good health and CMV-seropositive. Each CDR3 is given with its conserved first and last residue. D genes are given only for firm matches. Not every row has a clone size; where given, it reads once, few, many or a size class.

v_gene,d_gene,j_gene,abundance,CDR3nt,CDR3aa
TRBV9,.,TRBJ1-1,.,TGTGCCAGCAGCGTAACCCCAGGGAACACTGAAGCTTTCTTT,CASSVTPGNTEAFF
TRBV7-2,.,TRBJ2-7,.,TGTGCCAGCAGCGCACAACGGGTCGAGCAGTACTTC,CASSAQRVEQYF
TRBV5-4,TRBD1,TRBJ2-7,.,TGTGCCAGCAGCTTGGACAGGGGACGGGAGCAGTACTTC,CASSLDRGREQYF
TRBV11-2,TRBD2,TRBJ2-7,.,TGTGCCAGCAGCTACGCCGGGAGGCAATACGAGCAGTACTTC,CASSYAGRQYEQYF
TRBV18,TRBD1,TRBJ2-7,few,TGTGCCAGCTCACAAAGGACAGGGGATGGCGAGCAGTACTTC,CASSQRTGDGEQYF
TRBV2,.,TRBJ1-1,.,TGTGCCAGCCTAGAACGAACCGGGTGGGCTGAAGCTTTCTTT,CASLERTGWAEAFF
TRBV5-4,.,TRBJ2-5,.,TGTGCCAGCAGCCTGAGGGGGATAAGAGAGCAAGAGACCCAGTACTTC,CASSLRGIREQETQYF
TRBV27,.,TRBJ2-3,once,TGTGCCAGCACCGGGACGACCAGGGGTACGCAGTATTTT,CASTGTTRGTQYF
TRBV5-4,.,TRBJ1-1,.,TGTGCCAGCAGCTCCTCGGTCCCAGGGGCGGGTGAAGCTTTCTTT,CASSSSVPGAGEAFF
TRBV2,TRBD1,TRBJ1-5,.,TGTGCCAGCAGAGAAAGAGGACAGGGGCTCAATCAGCCCCAGCATTTT,CASRERGQGLNQPQHF
TRBV5-1,TRBD1,TRBJ2-5,.,TGCGCCAGCAGCCTCGGGACAGGACTCCAAGAGACCCAGTACTTC,CASSLGTGLQETQYF
TRBV4-3,TRBD1,TRBJ2-7,.,TGCGCCAGCAGCCAAGATGGGACAGGTCCCTACGAGCAGTACTTC,CASSQDGTGPYEQYF
TRBV4-3,TRBD1,TRBJ2-7,.,TGCGCCAGCAGCCAAAACAGGGGGCTCTACGAGCAGTACTTC,CASSQNRGLYEQYF
TRBV18,TRBD1,TRBJ2-2,.,TGTGCCAGCTCAACCTTTCCGGGACAGGGGGCAAAGAAGACCGGGGAGCTGTTTTTT,CASSTFPGQGAKKTGELFF
TRBV18,.,TRBJ2-3,.,TGTGCCAGCTCACCACCGTTATTAGTCGGGGGTAGGCCAGATACGCAGTATTTT,CASSPPLLVGGRPDTQYF
TRBV10-3,TRBD1,TRBJ1-2,.,TGTGCCATCAGTGGGACAGGGGAGAGCTATGGCTACACCTTC,CAISGTGESYGYTF
TRBV15,TRBD1,TRBJ2-7,once,TGTGCCACCAGCTCAAGAGGACAGGGCTACGAGCAGTACTTC,CATSSRGQGYEQYF
TRBV7-2,TRBD1,TRBJ1-4,.,TGTGCCAGCAGCTCACAGGGGCCTACTAATGAAAAACTGTTTTTT,CASSSQGPTNEKLFF
TRBV7-3,TRBD1,TRBJ1-3,few,TGTGCCAGCAGCTTAGACAGGGCATCTGGAAACACCATATATTTT,CASSLDRASGNTIYF
TRBV19,.,TRBJ1-1,.,TGTGCCAGTAGTACGATTCCTCTTCCCCAGGGGGAAGCTTTCTTT,CASSTIPLPQGEAFF
TRBV19,.,TRBJ1-2,.,TGTGCCAGTAGTTCAACTCCGGGACACTCACAGGCAGGCTACACCTTC,CASSSTPGHSQAGYTF
TRBV15,TRBD2,TRBJ2-1,.,TGTGCCACCAGCAGCCTCCTGGCGGGGGGGCGAAATGAGCAGTTCTTC,CATSSLLAGGRNEQFF
TRBV20-1,.,TRBJ2-2,.,TGCAGTGCTACCGACACCGGGGAGCTGTTTTTT,CSATDTGELFF